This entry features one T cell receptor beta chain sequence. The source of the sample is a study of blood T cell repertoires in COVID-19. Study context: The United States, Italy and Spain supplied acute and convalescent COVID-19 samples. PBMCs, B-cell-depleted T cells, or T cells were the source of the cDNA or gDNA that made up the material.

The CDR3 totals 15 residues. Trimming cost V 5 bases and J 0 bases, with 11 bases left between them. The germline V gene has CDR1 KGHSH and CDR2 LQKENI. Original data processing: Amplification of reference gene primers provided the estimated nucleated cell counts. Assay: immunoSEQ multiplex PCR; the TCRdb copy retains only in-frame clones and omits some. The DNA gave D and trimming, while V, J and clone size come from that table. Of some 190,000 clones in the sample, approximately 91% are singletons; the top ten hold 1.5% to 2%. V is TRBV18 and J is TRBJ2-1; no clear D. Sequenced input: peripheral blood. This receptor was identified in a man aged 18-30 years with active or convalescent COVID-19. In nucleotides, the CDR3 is TGTGCCAGCTCAGAACAGCTCGACTCCTACAATGAGCAGTTCTTC. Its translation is CASSEQLDSYNEQFF.